These T cell receptor beta chains were read from a single sample in a study of T cell responses to AZD1222 COVID-19 vaccine. Repertoires were generated with immunoSEQ multiplex PCR, while TCRdb's copy carries only in-frame clones and drops some. The data hold about 180,000 clones, with about 91% observed a single time. Here the sequenced sample was peripheral blood, taken 28 days after the second AZD1222 dose. The receptors here all came from an adult who received the AZD1222 COVID-19 vaccine. Each CDR3 is given with its conserved first and last residue. Each record gives: J gene, clone size, V gene, D gene, CDR3 DNA, CDR3 protein. The D gene is left open where the match is weak. Clone size appears in some rows only: once, few, many, or a class for an expanded clone.

j_gene: TRBJ1-5
abundance: NA
v_gene: TRBV6-1
d_gene: NA
CDR3nt: TGTGCCAGCAGTGAATTGTCTCCTCGCTATAGCAATCAGCCCCAGCATTTT
CDR3aa: CASSELSPRYSNQPQHF

j_gene: TRBJ2-7
abundance: NA
v_gene: TRBV6-6
d_gene: NA
CDR3nt: TGTGCCAGCAGTTACGGCAGGGAGGACGAGCAGTACTTC
CDR3aa: CASSYGREDEQYF

j_gene: TRBJ1-2
abundance: NA
v_gene: TRBV25-1
d_gene: NA
CDR3nt: TGTGCCAGCAGGTTAGAGACCTATGGCTACACCTTC
CDR3aa: CASRLETYGYTF

j_gene: TRBJ1-2
abundance: NA
v_gene: TRBV7-2
d_gene: NA
CDR3nt: TGTGCCAGCAGCTTAGCAGCTTCAGACCGGACGGGGGGCTACACCTTC
CDR3aa: CASSLAASDRTGGYTF

j_gene: TRBJ2-5
abundance: NA
v_gene: TRBV15
d_gene: NA
CDR3nt: TGTGCCACCAGCAGAGGGGGATCGGGAGAGACCCAGTACTTC
CDR3aa: CATSRGGSGETQYF

j_gene: TRBJ1-5
abundance: NA
v_gene: TRBV4-1
d_gene: NA
CDR3nt: TGCGCCAGCAGCCAAGAGAGGGTCAGTCAGCCCCAGCATTTT
CDR3aa: CASSQERVSQPQHF

j_gene: TRBJ1-3
abundance: NA
v_gene: TRBV7-2
d_gene: NA
CDR3nt: TGTGCCAGCAGCCCCCGGGCTTCCTCAAACACCATATATTTT
CDR3aa: CASSPRASSNTIYF

j_gene: TRBJ1-2
abundance: NA
v_gene: TRBV11-3
d_gene: NA
CDR3nt: TGTGTCAGCAGCCTAAAATTCGGGACCGCCACTGGCTACACCTTC
CDR3aa: CVSSLKFGTATGYTF

j_gene: TRBJ1-5
abundance: NA
v_gene: TRBV19
d_gene: NA
CDR3nt: TGTGCCAGTACCAAACAACGGGGGGCCGGGGGCAATCAGCCCCAGCATTTT
CDR3aa: CASTKQRGAGGNQPQHF

j_gene: TRBJ2-7
abundance: NA
v_gene: TRBV6-1
d_gene: NA
CDR3nt: TGTGCCAGCAGTGAGGTGGGACTTTTGGGCGAGCAGTACTTC
CDR3aa: CASSEVGLLGEQYF

j_gene: TRBJ1-1
abundance: NA
v_gene: TRBV19
d_gene: TRBD1
CDR3nt: TGTGCCAGTAGAGGACAGGGGTTTTCTGAAGCTTTCTTT
CDR3aa: CASRGQGFSEAFF

j_gene: TRBJ2-5
abundance: NA
v_gene: TRBV11-1
d_gene: TRBD1
CDR3nt: TGTGCCAGCAGCTCCACCCGGCAGGGGGCGGGAGAGACCCAGTACTTC
CDR3aa: CASSSTRQGAGETQYF

j_gene: TRBJ2-7
abundance: NA
v_gene: TRBV4-1
d_gene: TRBD1
CDR3nt: TGCGCCAGCAGCCCAGATGACAGGGTAGCCCACGAGCAGTACTTC
CDR3aa: CASSPDDRVAHEQYF

j_gene: TRBJ2-3
abundance: NA
v_gene: TRBV9
d_gene: NA
CDR3nt: TGTGCCAGCAGCGAGCTTGGGGGACACGGCACAGATACGCAGTATTTT
CDR3aa: CASSELGGHGTDTQYF

j_gene: TRBJ1-5
abundance: NA
v_gene: TRBV18
d_gene: TRBD1
CDR3nt: TGTGCCAGCTCACCCCAGGGACAGGGGGCAGGTCAGCCCCAGCATTTT
CDR3aa: CASSPQGQGAGQPQHF

j_gene: TRBJ2-3
abundance: NA
v_gene: TRBV28
d_gene: TRBD2
CDR3nt: TGTGCCAGCATCGAGGCTAGCGGGGCCACAGATACGCAGTATTTT
CDR3aa: CASIEASGATDTQYF

j_gene: TRBJ1-1
abundance: NA
v_gene: TRBV9
d_gene: NA
CDR3nt: TGTGCCAGCAGCCCACAACCGATGAACACTGAAGCTTTCTTT
CDR3aa: CASSPQPMNTEAFF

j_gene: TRBJ2-2
abundance: NA
v_gene: TRBV15
d_gene: NA
CDR3nt: TGTGCCACCAGCCCAGCTCAGGGGGAGCTGTTTTTT
CDR3aa: CATSPAQGELFF

j_gene: TRBJ2-3
abundance: NA
v_gene: TRBV7-8
d_gene: TRBD1
CDR3nt: TGTGCCAGCAGCTTACCTCTACCCGGGACAGGGGGCACAGATACGCAGTATTTT
CDR3aa: CASSLPLPGTGGTDTQYF

j_gene: TRBJ1-2
abundance: NA
v_gene: TRBV7-9
d_gene: TRBD1
CDR3nt: TGTGCCAGCAGCTTACCAGGGGGGCAAGGCTACACCTTC
CDR3aa: CASSLPGGQGYTF

j_gene: TRBJ1-1
abundance: NA
v_gene: TRBV2
d_gene: NA
CDR3nt: TGTGCCAGCAGCACCATCAGAGACACTGAAGCTTTCTTT
CDR3aa: CASSTIRDTEAFF

j_gene: TRBJ2-1
abundance: NA
v_gene: TRBV7-6
d_gene: TRBD2
CDR3nt: TGTGCCAGCAGCCCCACCCAAGCGGGGGTGAGGAATGAGCAGTTCTTC
CDR3aa: CASSPTQAGVRNEQFF

j_gene: TRBJ2-7
abundance: NA
v_gene: TRBV12-3/TRBV12-4
d_gene: NA
CDR3nt: TGTGCCAGCAGTCCAAGCCCTCCGTACGAGCAGTACTTC
CDR3aa: CASSPSPPYEQYF

j_gene: TRBJ2-7
abundance: NA
v_gene: TRBV18
d_gene: NA
CDR3nt: TGTGCCAGCTCCCCAACAGGGCGGGTTTTAGAGCAGTACTTC
CDR3aa: CASSPTGRVLEQYF

j_gene: TRBJ1-6
abundance: NA
v_gene: TRBV7-8
d_gene: NA
CDR3nt: TGTGCCAGCAGCTTACCCCGCGGGGCACCCCTCCACTTT
CDR3aa: CASSLPRGAPLHF

j_gene: TRBJ2-7
abundance: NA
v_gene: TRBV10-3
d_gene: TRBD1
CDR3nt: TGTGCCATCAGAAGACAGGGGGCCCGATACGAGCAGTACTTC
CDR3aa: CAIRRQGARYEQYF

j_gene: TRBJ2-2
abundance: NA
v_gene: TRBV25-1
d_gene: NA
CDR3nt: TGTGCCAGCAGTGAATGGGCCGGGGAGCTGTTTTTT
CDR3aa: CASSEWAGELFF

j_gene: TRBJ2-5
abundance: NA
v_gene: TRBV10-3
d_gene: NA
CDR3nt: TGTGCCATCAGTGAAACTGCGGACTCTTTGTACTTC
CDR3aa: CAISETADSLYF

j_gene: TRBJ1-1
abundance: NA
v_gene: TRBV5-1
d_gene: NA
CDR3nt: TGCGCCAGCAGCTTAAACGCAGGGAACACTGAAGCTTTCTTT
CDR3aa: CASSLNAGNTEAFF

j_gene: TRBJ2-1
abundance: NA
v_gene: TRBV7-8
d_gene: NA
CDR3nt: TGTGCCAGCACCGTAACGGGGCTAGCACTTGAGCAGTTCTTC
CDR3aa: CASTVTGLALEQFF

j_gene: TRBJ2-1
abundance: once
v_gene: TRBV7-2
d_gene: NA
CDR3nt: TGTGCCAGCAGCTTCAAACTTGAGCAGTTCTTC
CDR3aa: CASSFKLEQFF

j_gene: TRBJ1-1
abundance: NA
v_gene: TRBV5-4
d_gene: TRBD1
CDR3nt: TGTGCCAGCAGCTCCGGACAGGGGCGCACTGAAGCTTTCTTT
CDR3aa: CASSSGQGRTEAFF

j_gene: TRBJ2-7
abundance: NA
v_gene: TRBV4-2
d_gene: NA
CDR3nt: TGTGCCAGCAGCCAAGCAGAACAGCGTCTTCACGAGCAGTACTTC
CDR3aa: CASSQAEQRLHEQYF

j_gene: TRBJ2-2
abundance: many
v_gene: TRBV7-9
d_gene: NA
CDR3nt: TGTGCCAGCAGCCCCAGCCGAAGTCAGGGGGGCTCCGGGGAGCTGTTTTTT
CDR3aa: CASSPSRSQGGSGELFF

j_gene: TRBJ1-6
abundance: NA
v_gene: TRBV19
d_gene: NA
CDR3nt: TGTGCCAGTAGCCCCGGGGGGCGTGAAAGTCCCCTCCACTTT
CDR3aa: CASSPGGRESPLHF

j_gene: TRBJ2-7
abundance: few
v_gene: TRBV18
d_gene: NA
CDR3nt: TGTGCCAGCTCGCAGACCTCCTACGAGCAGTACTTC
CDR3aa: CASSQTSYEQYF

j_gene: TRBJ1-3
abundance: NA
v_gene: TRBV5-1
d_gene: NA
CDR3nt: TGCGCCAGCAGCTTGAGTAGAGGAAACACCATATATTTT
CDR3aa: CASSLSRGNTIYF

j_gene: TRBJ1-2
abundance: NA
v_gene: TRBV9
d_gene: NA
CDR3nt: TGTGCCAGCAGCGGGACGAGCTATGGCTACACCTTC
CDR3aa: CASSGTSYGYTF

j_gene: TRBJ2-5
abundance: NA
v_gene: TRBV27
d_gene: NA
CDR3nt: TGTGCCAGCAGTTCCCACGGAAGGATGGAGACCCAGTACTTC
CDR3aa: CASSSHGRMETQYF

j_gene: TRBJ2-2
abundance: few
v_gene: TRBV6-2/TRBV6-3
d_gene: TRBD1
CDR3nt: TGTGCCAGCAGTTACGCCGGGACAGGGGCCACCGGGGAGCTGTTTTTT
CDR3aa: CASSYAGTGATGELFF

j_gene: TRBJ1-2
abundance: NA
v_gene: TRBV6-5
d_gene: NA
CDR3nt: TGTGCCAGCAGTTACTTTCAACGAGCGGATTATGGCTACACCTTC
CDR3aa: CASSYFQRADYGYTF

j_gene: TRBJ1-1
abundance: NA
v_gene: TRBV18
d_gene: NA
CDR3nt: TGTGCCAGCTCACCCGGGGTAAACACTGAAGCTTTCTTT
CDR3aa: CASSPGVNTEAFF

j_gene: TRBJ2-7
abundance: NA
v_gene: TRBV30
d_gene: TRBD1
CDR3nt: TGTGCCTGGAGCGATACAGGGGTCGCTGAGCAGTACTTC
CDR3aa: CAWSDTGVAEQYF

j_gene: TRBJ1-5
abundance: NA
v_gene: TRBV28
d_gene: NA
CDR3nt: TGTGCCAGCAGTTCAGCCGTGGTCCAGCATTTT
CDR3aa: CASSSAVVQHF

j_gene: TRBJ2-4
abundance: once
v_gene: TRBV12-3/TRBV12-4
d_gene: NA
CDR3nt: TGTGCCAGCAGCTTGAATGCCAAAAACATTCAGTACTTC
CDR3aa: CASSLNAKNIQYF

j_gene: TRBJ1-2
abundance: NA
v_gene: TRBV3-1/TRBV3-2
d_gene: NA
CDR3nt: TGTGCCAGCAGCGGGCTAGCTAACTATGGCTACACCTTC
CDR3aa: CASSGLANYGYTF

j_gene: TRBJ1-5
abundance: NA
v_gene: TRBV19
d_gene: TRBD1
CDR3nt: TGTGCCAGTAAGGACAGGGAGGATCAGCCCCAGCATTTT
CDR3aa: CASKDREDQPQHF

j_gene: TRBJ1-5
abundance: NA
v_gene: TRBV11-2
d_gene: NA
CDR3nt: TGTGCCAGCAGCGGGGGACCCAATCAGCCCCAGCATTTT
CDR3aa: CASSGGPNQPQHF

j_gene: TRBJ2-5
abundance: NA
v_gene: TRBV5-1
d_gene: NA
CDR3nt: TGCGCCAGCAGCTTGGCCGGGGGCCACTCCCCAGAGACCCAGTACTTC
CDR3aa: CASSLAGGHSPETQYF

j_gene: TRBJ2-2
abundance: NA
v_gene: TRBV6-5
d_gene: TRBD1
CDR3nt: TGTGCCAGCAGTTACCTTGACAGGGAGAACACCGGGGAGCTGTTTTTT
CDR3aa: CASSYLDRENTGELFF

j_gene: TRBJ1-3
abundance: NA
v_gene: TRBV7-8
d_gene: NA
CDR3nt: TGTGCCAGCAACCTAGGGCAGGTCTCTGGAAACACCATATATTTT
CDR3aa: CASNLGQVSGNTIYF

j_gene: TRBJ2-7
abundance: few
v_gene: TRBV12-3/TRBV12-4
d_gene: NA
CDR3nt: TGTGCCAGCAGTTTAGGTGGGGTCGGCGAGCAGTACTTC
CDR3aa: CASSLGGVGEQYF

j_gene: TRBJ1-1
abundance: NA
v_gene: TRBV19
d_gene: TRBD1
CDR3nt: TGTGCCACCCGTCTTGGGCCGGGACAGGGGCCCCTTGAAGCTTTCTTT
CDR3aa: CATRLGPGQGPLEAFF

j_gene: TRBJ1-1
abundance: NA
v_gene: TRBV11-1
d_gene: NA
CDR3nt: TGTGCCAGCAGACTAGGGACCGACCTAGAAGCTTTCTTT
CDR3aa: CASRLGTDLEAFF

j_gene: TRBJ2-3
abundance: NA
v_gene: TRBV6-5
d_gene: NA
CDR3nt: TGTGCCAGCAGCTCCCCTTCTGGGGAGTCAGATACGCAGTATTTT
CDR3aa: CASSSPSGESDTQYF